This is a list of T cell receptor beta chains from one sample in a study of blood T cell repertoires in COVID-19. Here immunoSEQ multiplex PCR was the method, and the copy in TCRdb shows in-frame clones only, minus some. The data show around 220,000 clones, 84% seen once. Sequenced input: peripheral blood. The receptor set was obtained from a young man with active or convalescent COVID-19. Both conserved end residues are part of each CDR3. D genes are given only for firm matches. The size field is filled for only some rows; it gives once, few, many or a size class.

v_gene: TRBV5-1
abundance: .
d_gene: TRBD1
j_gene: TRBJ2-3
CDR3nt: TGCGCCAGCAGCCCGGACAGGGCCCAGGATACGCAGTATTTT
CDR3aa: CASSPDRAQDTQYF

v_gene: TRBV5-1
abundance: once
d_gene: TRBD2
j_gene: TRBJ2-5
CDR3nt: TGCGCCAGCAGCTTGGCCCCGGGGACTACCCTGGGGACCCAGTACTTC
CDR3aa: CASSLAPGTTLGTQYF

v_gene: TRBV9
abundance: few
d_gene: .
j_gene: TRBJ2-5
CDR3nt: TGTGCCAGCAGCGTAGATACAGGGAGGGGGGAGACCCAGTACTTC
CDR3aa: CASSVDTGRGETQYF

v_gene: TRBV21-1
abundance: .
d_gene: .
j_gene: TRBJ1-2
CDR3nt: TGTGCCAGCAGCAACCGTAGTTGGGGGGTAGCTAACTATGGCTACACCTTC
CDR3aa: CASSNRSWGVANYGYTF

v_gene: TRBV4-2
abundance: .
d_gene: .
j_gene: TRBJ1-1
CDR3nt: TGTGCCAGCAGCCAAGATCCGTTGACCTCCCAGGGCACTGAAGCTTTCTTT
CDR3aa: CASSQDPLTSQGTEAFF

v_gene: TRBV24-1
abundance: .
d_gene: TRBD1
j_gene: TRBJ1-5
CDR3nt: TGTGCCACCAGTGACGACAGGGGGCCCGGTCAGCCCCAGCATTTT
CDR3aa: CATSDDRGPGQPQHF

v_gene: TRBV5-1
abundance: few
d_gene: TRBD1
j_gene: TRBJ2-1
CDR3nt: TGCGCCAGCACCATCGGACAGGGAGGCAATGAGCAGTTCTTC
CDR3aa: CASTIGQGGNEQFF

v_gene: TRBV3-1/TRBV3-2
abundance: few
d_gene: TRBD2
j_gene: TRBJ2-3
CDR3nt: TGTGCCAGCAGCCAAGCCGGTTCTGGCAGCGGGGGGGCCGGCACAGATACGCAGTATTTT
CDR3aa: CASSQAGSGSGGAGTDTQYF

v_gene: TRBV7-8
abundance: .
d_gene: .
j_gene: TRBJ2-4
CDR3nt: TGTGCCAGCAGCCCGTTCGGGGAAAACATTCAGTACTTC
CDR3aa: CASSPFGENIQYF

v_gene: TRBV4-3
abundance: .
d_gene: .
j_gene: TRBJ1-3
CDR3nt: TGCGCCAGCAGCCAGGATCTTGGACACTTCTCTGGAAACACCATATATTTT
CDR3aa: CASSQDLGHFSGNTIYF